This T cell receptor (beta chain) was sequenced for a study of blood T cell repertoires in COVID-19. The assay was immunoSEQ multiplex PCR, and TCRdb's table has in-frame clones only and misses some. The repertoire holds 150,000 or so clones, about 83% seen once, with about 1.6% in the top ten. V lost 1 base to trimming and J lost 3 bases, with 10 bases between them. Germline V gives CDR1 LNHDA, CDR2 SQIVND (reference sequence). This CDR3 has 15 residues. J is TRBJ2-1 and V is TRBV19, with D perhaps TRBD2 (5 bases). The sample consisted of peripheral blood. The TCR originated in a human donor in a cohort sampled during active COVID-19. This CDR3 reads CASSIGGPNYNEQFF. CDR3 nucleotide sequence: TGTGCCAGTAGTATAGGCGGGCCCAACTACAATGAGCAGTTCTTC.